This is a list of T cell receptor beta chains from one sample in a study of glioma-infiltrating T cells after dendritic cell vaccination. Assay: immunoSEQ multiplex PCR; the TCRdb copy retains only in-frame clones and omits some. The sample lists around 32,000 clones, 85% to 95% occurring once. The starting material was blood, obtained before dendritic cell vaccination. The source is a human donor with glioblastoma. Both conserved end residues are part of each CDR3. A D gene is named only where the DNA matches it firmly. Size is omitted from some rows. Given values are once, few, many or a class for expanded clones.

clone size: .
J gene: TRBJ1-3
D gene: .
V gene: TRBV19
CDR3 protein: CASSGDSRLVYTIYF
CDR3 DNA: TGTGCCAGTAGTGGGGACTCCCGGCTCGTTTACACCATATATTTT

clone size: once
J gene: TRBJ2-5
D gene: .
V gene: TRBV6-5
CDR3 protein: CASSRGGGRATQYF
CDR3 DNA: TGTGCCAGCAGTCGTGGGGGGGGCCGAGCGACCCAGTACTTC

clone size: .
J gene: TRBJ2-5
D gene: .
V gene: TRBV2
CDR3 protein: CASRRVETQYF
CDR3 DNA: TGTGCCAGCCGCCGGGTTGAGACCCAGTACTTC

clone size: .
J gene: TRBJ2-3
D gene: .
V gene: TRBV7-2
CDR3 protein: CASSSGGAIDTQYF
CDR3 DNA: TGTGCCAGCAGTTCTGGGGGGGCCATAGATACGCAGTATTTT

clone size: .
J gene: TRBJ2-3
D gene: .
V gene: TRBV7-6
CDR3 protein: CASSWVSGSNTDTQYF
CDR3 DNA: TGTGCCAGCAGCTGGGTGTCGGGGTCGAACACAGATACGCAGTATTTT

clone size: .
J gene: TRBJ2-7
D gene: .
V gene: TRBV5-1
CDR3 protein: CASKLASSPGTYEQYF
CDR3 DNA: TGCGCCAGCAAGCTTGCCAGTTCCCCAGGGACCTACGAGCAGTACTTC

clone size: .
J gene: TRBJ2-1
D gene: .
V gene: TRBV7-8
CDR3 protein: CASSFTGTPDYEQFF
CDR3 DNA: TGTGCCAGCAGCTTTACCGGGACACCCGATTATGAGCAGTTCTTC

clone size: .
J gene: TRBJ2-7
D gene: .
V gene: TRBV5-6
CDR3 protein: CASSLAPSVHEQYF
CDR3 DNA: TGTGCCAGCAGCTTGGCCCCTTCGGTCCACGAGCAGTACTTC

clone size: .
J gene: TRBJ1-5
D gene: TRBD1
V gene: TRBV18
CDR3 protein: CASSPNRGGQPQHF
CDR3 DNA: TGTGCCAGCTCACCAAACAGGGGAGGACAGCCCCAGCATTTT

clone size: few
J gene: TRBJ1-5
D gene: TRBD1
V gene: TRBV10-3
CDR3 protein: CAIGTGSSNQPQHF
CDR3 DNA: TGTGCCATCGGGACAGGGAGCAGCAATCAGCCCCAGCATTTT

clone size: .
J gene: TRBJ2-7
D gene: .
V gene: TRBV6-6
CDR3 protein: CASRELGLSYEQYF
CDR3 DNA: TGTGCCAGCCGGGAGCTCGGACTCTCCTACGAGCAGTACTTC

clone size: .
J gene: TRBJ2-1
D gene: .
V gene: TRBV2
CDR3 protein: CASRSTEYNEQFF
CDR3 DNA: TGTGCCAGCAGATCGACAGAGTACAATGAGCAGTTCTTC

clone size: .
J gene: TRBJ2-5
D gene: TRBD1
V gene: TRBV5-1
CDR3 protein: CASSVGGPQETQYF
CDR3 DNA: TGCGCCAGCAGCGTAGGGGGCCCCCAAGAGACCCAGTACTTC

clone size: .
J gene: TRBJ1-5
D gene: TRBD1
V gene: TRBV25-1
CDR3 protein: CASSETGTNQPQHF
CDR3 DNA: TGTGCCAGCAGTGAGACAGGGACCAATCAGCCCCAGCATTTT

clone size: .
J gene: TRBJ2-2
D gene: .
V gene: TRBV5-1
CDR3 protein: CASSNSGNTGELFF
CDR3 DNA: TGCGCCAGCAGCAACAGTGGGAACACCGGGGAGCTGTTTTTT

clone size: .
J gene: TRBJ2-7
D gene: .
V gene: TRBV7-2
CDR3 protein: CASSFLGPSWYF
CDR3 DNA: TGTGCCAGCAGCTTCTTGGGCCCTTCATGGTACTTC

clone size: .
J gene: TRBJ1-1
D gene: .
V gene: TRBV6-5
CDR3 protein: CASSYDPGSYTEAFF
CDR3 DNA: TGTGCCAGCAGTTATGACCCAGGGTCATACACTGAAGCTTTCTTT

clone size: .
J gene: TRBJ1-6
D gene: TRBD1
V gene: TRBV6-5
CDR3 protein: CASSSRQGEWGLHF
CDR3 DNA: TGTGCCAGCAGTTCCAGACAGGGGGAATGGGGCCTCCACTTT

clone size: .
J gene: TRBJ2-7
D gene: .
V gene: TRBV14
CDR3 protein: CASSHRGGPLEQYF
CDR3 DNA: TGTGCCAGCAGCCATAGGGGAGGCCCGCTCGAGCAGTACTTC

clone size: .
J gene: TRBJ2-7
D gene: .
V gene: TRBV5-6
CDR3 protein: CASSLQGRQYF
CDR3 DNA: TGTGCCAGCAGCTTACAGGGTCGCCAGTACTTC

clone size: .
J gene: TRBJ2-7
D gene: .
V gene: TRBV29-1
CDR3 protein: CSVTLGQGHNYEQYF
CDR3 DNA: TGCAGCGTGACTTTGGGGCAGGGTCATAACTACGAGCAGTACTTC

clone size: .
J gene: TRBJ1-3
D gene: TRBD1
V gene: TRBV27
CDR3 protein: CASSLRGPVAGNTIYF
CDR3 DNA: TGTGCCAGCAGTTTAAGGGGGCCGGTAGCCGGAAACACCATATATTTT

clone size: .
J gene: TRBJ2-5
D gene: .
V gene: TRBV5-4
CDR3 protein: CASSPPSVETQYF
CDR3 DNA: TGTGCCAGCAGCCCTCCTAGCGTAGAGACCCAGTACTTC

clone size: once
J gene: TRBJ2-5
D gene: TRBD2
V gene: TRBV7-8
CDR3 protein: CASSRTGLAETQYF
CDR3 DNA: TGTGCCAGCAGCCGAACCGGACTAGCAGAGACCCAGTACTTC

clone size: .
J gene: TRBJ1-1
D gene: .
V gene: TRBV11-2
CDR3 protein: CASSLAGGGRGTEAFF
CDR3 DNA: TGTGCCAGCAGCTTAGCCGGTGGCGGGAGGGGGACTGAAGCTTTCTTT

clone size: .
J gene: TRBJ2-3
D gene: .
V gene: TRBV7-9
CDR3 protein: CASSEGGTDTQYF
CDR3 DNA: TGTGCCAGCAGCGAGGGTGGCACAGATACGCAGTATTTT

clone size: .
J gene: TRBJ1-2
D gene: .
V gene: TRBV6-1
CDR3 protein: CAPGANYGYTF
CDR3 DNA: TGTGCCCCGGGGGCTAACTATGGCTACACCTTC

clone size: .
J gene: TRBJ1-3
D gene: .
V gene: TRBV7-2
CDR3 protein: CASRRVSGNTIYF
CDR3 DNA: TGTGCCAGCAGGAGAGTGAGCGGAAACACCATATATTTT

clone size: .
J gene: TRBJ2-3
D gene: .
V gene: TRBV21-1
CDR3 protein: CARNRQGITDTQYF
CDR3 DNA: TGTGCCAGGAACCGACAGGGAATCACAGATACGCAGTATTTT

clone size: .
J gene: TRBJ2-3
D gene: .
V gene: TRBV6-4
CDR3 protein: CASSERAGDTQYF
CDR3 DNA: TGTGCCAGCAGTGAGAGGGCGGGAGATACGCAGTATTTT

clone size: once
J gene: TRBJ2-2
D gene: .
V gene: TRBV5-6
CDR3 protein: CASSPWRQVNTGELFF
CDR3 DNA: TGTGCCAGCAGCCCCTGGAGGCAGGTGAACACCGGGGAGCTGTTTTTT

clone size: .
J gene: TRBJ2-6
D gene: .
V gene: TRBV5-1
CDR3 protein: CASRQGIGANVLTF
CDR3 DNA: TGCGCCAGCAGACAGGGAATTGGGGCCAACGTCCTGACTTTC

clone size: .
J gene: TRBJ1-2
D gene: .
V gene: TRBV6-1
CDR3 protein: CASTLAGPSKGYTF
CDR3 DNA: TGTGCCAGCACCTTAGCGGGCCCCTCGAAGGGCTACACCTTC

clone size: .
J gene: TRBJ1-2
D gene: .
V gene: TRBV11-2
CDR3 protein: CASRKQGSPYGYTF
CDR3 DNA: TGTGCCAGCAGGAAACAGGGATCCCCTTATGGCTACACCTTC

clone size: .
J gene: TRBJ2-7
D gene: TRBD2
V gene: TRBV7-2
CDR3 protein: CASSATSERYEQYF
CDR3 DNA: TGTGCCAGCAGCGCGACTAGCGAGAGGTACGAGCAGTACTTC

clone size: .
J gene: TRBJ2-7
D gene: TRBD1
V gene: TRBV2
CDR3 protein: CASRLTGTGGNEQYF
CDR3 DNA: TGTGCCAGCAGACTTACCGGGACAGGGGGCAACGAGCAGTACTTC

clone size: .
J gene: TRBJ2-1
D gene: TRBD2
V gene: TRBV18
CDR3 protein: CASSQVAGNEQFF
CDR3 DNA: TGTGCCAGCTCCCAAGTAGCGGGCAATGAGCAGTTCTTC

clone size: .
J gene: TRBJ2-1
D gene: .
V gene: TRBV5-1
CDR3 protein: CASSRGADGDEQFF
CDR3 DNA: TGCGCCAGCAGCCGGGGGGCGGATGGGGATGAGCAGTTCTTC

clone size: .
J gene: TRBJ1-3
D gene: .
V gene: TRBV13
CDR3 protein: CASSLNVGQGAGNTIYF
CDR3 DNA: TGTGCCAGCAGCTTAAACGTGGGTCAGGGTGCTGGAAACACCATATATTTT

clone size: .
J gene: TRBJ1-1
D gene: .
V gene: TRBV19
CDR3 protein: CASSLTSGSRSWRGQTTEAFF
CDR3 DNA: TGTGCCAGTAGTTTGACCTCGGGTAGTAGGAGTTGGAGGGGCCAAACCACTGAAGCTTTCTTT

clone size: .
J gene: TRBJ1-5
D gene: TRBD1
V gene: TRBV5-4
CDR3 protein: CASSPDRVDNSNQPQHF
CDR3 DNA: TGTGCCAGCAGCCCGGACAGGGTTGATAATTCCAATCAGCCCCAGCATTTT

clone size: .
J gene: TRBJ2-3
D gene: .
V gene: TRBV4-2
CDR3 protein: CASSQQGEGTDTQYF
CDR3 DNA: TGTGCCAGCAGCCAACAGGGGGAGGGCACAGATACGCAGTATTTT

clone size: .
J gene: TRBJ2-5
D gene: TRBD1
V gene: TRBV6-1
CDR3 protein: CASTRDRGETQYF
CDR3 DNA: TGTGCCAGCACCAGGGACAGGGGGGAGACCCAGTACTTC

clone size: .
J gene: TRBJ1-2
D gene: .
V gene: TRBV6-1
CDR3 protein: CASSLTGLPYGYTF
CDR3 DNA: TGTGCCAGCAGTTTGACAGGACTCCCTTATGGCTACACCTTC

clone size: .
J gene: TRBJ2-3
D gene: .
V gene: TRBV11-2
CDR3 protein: CASSPGGVPGDTQYF
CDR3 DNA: TGTGCCAGCAGCCCCGGCGGGGTTCCGGGAGATACGCAGTATTTT

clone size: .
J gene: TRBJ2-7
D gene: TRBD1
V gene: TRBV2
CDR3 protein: CASTPRVGQGAGEQYF
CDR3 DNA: TGTGCCAGCACCCCTCGGGTGGGACAGGGGGCTGGCGAGCAGTACTTC

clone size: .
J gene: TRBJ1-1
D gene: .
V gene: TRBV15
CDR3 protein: CATSRDSFGVMNTEAFF
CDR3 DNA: TGTGCCACCAGCAGAGATTCATTCGGAGTTATGAACACTGAAGCTTTCTTT

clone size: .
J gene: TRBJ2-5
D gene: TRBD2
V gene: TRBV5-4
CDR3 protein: CASRASGGVGETQYF
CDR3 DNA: TGTGCCAGCCGGGCTAGCGGGGGAGTAGGAGAGACCCAGTACTTC

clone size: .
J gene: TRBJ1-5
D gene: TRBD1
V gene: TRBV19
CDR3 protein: CASSRGQGSTFRHF
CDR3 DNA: TGTGCCAGTAGCCGCGGACAGGGCTCCACCTTCAGGCATTTT

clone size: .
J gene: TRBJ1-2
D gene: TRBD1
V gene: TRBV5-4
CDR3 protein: CASSTADRARDGYTF
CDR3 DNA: TGTGCCAGCAGCACCGCGGACAGGGCGCGGGATGGCTACACCTTC

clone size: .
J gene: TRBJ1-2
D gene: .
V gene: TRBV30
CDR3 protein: CAWTTEPIYGYTF
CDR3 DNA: TGTGCCTGGACGACAGAACCCATCTATGGCTACACCTTC

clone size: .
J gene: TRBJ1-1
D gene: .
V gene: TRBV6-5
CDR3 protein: CASSHERTEAFF
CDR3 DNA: TGTGCCAGCAGCCACGAGCGGACTGAAGCTTTCTTT

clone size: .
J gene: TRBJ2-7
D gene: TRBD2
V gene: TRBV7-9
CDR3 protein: CASSLPVAGGAYEQYF
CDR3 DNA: TGTGCCAGCAGCTTACCGGTGGCGGGGGGTGCCTACGAGCAGTACTTC

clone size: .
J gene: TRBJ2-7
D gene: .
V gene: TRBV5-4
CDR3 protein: CASTAIQGSHEQYF
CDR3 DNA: TGTGCCAGCACCGCAATTCAGGGGAGCCACGAGCAGTACTTC